This T cell receptor beta chain is from a study of shared clonotypes between healthy human individuals. Germline-derived CDR1 and CDR2 are MNHEY and SVGAGI. Trimming cost V 8 bases and J 2 bases, with 12 bases left between them. This CDR3 is 13 amino acids long. Libraries were prepared by immunoSEQ multiplex PCR; TCRdb keeps only in-frame clonotypes and omits some of them. The sample includes under 600,000 clones, more than 95% seen only once; the top ten take around 0.058%. The investigators split CD4+ cells into a CD45RA+ naive subset and a CD45RA-negative memory subset. The chain has TRBV6-5 and TRBJ2-5, with D maybe TRBD2 (5 bases). Sequencing was carried out using naive CD4+ T cells sorted from blood. Subset here: CD45RA+ positively selected. The TCR originated in a woman aged 25-40 years in good health. The CDR3 DNA is TGTGCCAGCCTCGGGGAGAATCAAGAGACCCAGTACTTC. Residues: CASLGENQETQYF.